These 24 T cell receptor beta chains were all obtained from the same sample, sequenced in a study of metastatic and nonmetastatic thyroid tumors. No treatment had been given to any patient before thyroid surgery. MiXCR re-clonotyped the PCR reads for TCRdb. The sample has 14,000 to 15,000 clones; roughly 25% are singletons. Material: tumor tissue. The source of these receptors is a female donor with papillary thyroid cancer or a benign thyroid nodule (not recorded which). Some clones in this sample may be carry-over from other donors' samples.

In its sample, this clone is medium-sized. The chain is built from TRBV27 and TRBJ2-2, with D unresolved. The CDR3 has 12 amino acids. The germline V and J ends were trimmed by 2 bases and 8 bases, with 6 bases remaining between them. From germline, CDR1 is MNHEY and CDR2 SMNVEV (reference sequence). This CDR3 reads CASSLRKGELFF. For the CDR3, the DNA is TGTGCCAGCAGTTTACGCAAGGGGGAGCTGTTTTTT.

The CDR3 here is CASSFGPSGGVYGYTF. In DNA form, the CDR3 reads TGTGCCAGCAGCTTCGGACCTTCAGGGGGTGTGTATGGCTACACCTTC. The chain employs TRBV7-8 and TRBJ1-2, with 7 positions matching TRBD1. V trimming: 3 bases; J trimming: 5 bases; junction bases outside the gene matches: 12. This CDR3 is 16 amino acids long. From germline, CDR1 is SGHVS and CDR2 FQNEAQ.

The chain recombines TRBV20-1 with TRBJ2-3; D assignment may be TRBD1 or TRBD2 (5 bases each). This CDR3 region has 14 residues. Between the trimmed V and J ends, which lost 3 bases and 6 bases, there was a span of 16 bases. Germline assignment: CDR1 DFQATT and CDR2 SNEGSKA (reference sequence). The CDR3 sequence is CSASYGTLCDTQYF. The CDR3 bases are TGCAGTGCTAGTTACGGGACCCTATGCGATACGCAGTATTTT.

This clone occurred many times. The chain links TRBV9 to TRBJ2-7; TRBD1 matches at 9 bases. Trimming took 4 bases from V and 2 from J; bases not matched to a gene: 7. The CDR3 extends over 15 amino acids. Germline CDR1 and CDR2: SGDLS and YYNGEE. CDR3: CASSPGQGPTYEQYF. CDR3 coding DNA: TGTGCCAGCAGCCCCGGACAGGGGCCTACCTACGAGCAGTACTTC.

The chain combines TRBV27 with TRBJ2-1; D unclear. V was clipped by 6 bases and J by 2 bases, with 11 bases between them. Germline assignment: CDR1 MNHEY and CDR2 SMNVEV (reference sequence). The CDR3 is 14 residues long. Here the CDR3 reads CASRLGNAYNEQFF. Written as DNA, the CDR3 is TGTGCCAGCAGACTTGGGAACGCCTACAATGAGCAGTTCTTC.

This clone has a count of ten or more. The chain couples TRBV20-1 to TRBJ2-1; D is ambiguous. The CDR3 has 12 amino acids. Trimming pared 5 bases from V and 6 bases from J, leaving 11 bases between. Germline CDR1 and CDR2: DFQATT and SNEGSKA (reference sequence). The CDR3 coding sequence is TGCAGTGCTTGGACGGACCTCAATGAGCAGTTCTTC. Translated, it gives CSAWTDLNEQFF.

This clone has only a few counts. The V gene is TRBV12-3 or TRBV12-4, the J gene TRBJ2-1; TRBD2 matches at 13 bases. V shed 7 bases and J 12 bases; nucleotides not matched to a gene: 6. The length of the CDR3 is 13 residues. In DNA, the CDR3 is TGTGCCAGCACGAGGACTAGCGGGAGCAGGCAGTTCTTC. Translation: CASTRTSGSRQFF.

Sample share makes this clone medium-sized. This rearrangement joins TRBV24-1 to TRBJ2-7, with a possible D match to TRBD2 (6 bases). The CDR3 runs 13 residues. Germline CDR1 reads KGHDR; CDR2 reads SFDVKD. V dropped 7 bases and J dropped 1 base, with 10 bases sitting between them. CDR3 in DNA: TGTGCCACCAGCCTCGGGGGTTCCTACGAGCAGTACTTC. Protein sequence: CATSLGGSYEQYF.

This clone occurred a few times. The gene calls are TRBV6-1 and TRBJ2-7; D gene unclear. The germline CDR1 and CDR2 sequences are MNHNS and SASEGT. With 7 bases removed from V and 3 bases from J, the gap between germline ends came to 13 bases. The CDR3 length is 13 residues. The CDR3 reads CASISLGHYEQYF. In nucleotides, the CDR3 is TGTGCCAGCATCTCCCTCGGGCACTACGAGCAGTACTTC.

This clone was seen repeatedly, ten times or more. The CDR3 loop reads CASSYTFKTSGSSGANVLTF. CDR3 in DNA: TGTGCCAGCAGCTACACATTCAAGACTAGCGGGAGTTCTGGGGCCAACGTCCTGACTTTC. The chain carries TRBV21-1 and TRBJ2-6; TRBD2, the table's D call, was not compared with the DNA. TRBV21-1 is a documented pseudogene. This CDR3 is built from 20 residues.

This clone was counted many times. The gene calls are TRBV9 and TRBJ2-1; 9 positions agree with TRBD1. Germline values: CDR1 SGDLS, CDR2 YYNGEE. CDR3 length: 15 amino acids. J lost 5 bases, V lost 2 bases, and 5 bases had no gene match. CDR3 sequence: CASSVGTGSNNEQFF. The CDR3 nucleotides read TGTGCCAGCAGCGTCGGGACAGGGTCCAACAATGAGCAGTTCTTC.

This clone qualifies as medium-sized. The J gene is TRBJ1-6, the V gene TRBV12-3 or TRBV12-4; D remains ambiguous. Trimming cost V 3 bases and J 10 bases, with 10 bases left between them. The CDR3 totals 13 residues. The CDR3 DNA sequence: TGTGCCAGCAGTTTTATGGGTGAATCACCCCTCCACTTT. Translating it yields CASSFMGESPLHF.

This clone was observed many times. V gene TRBV20-1 combines with J gene TRBJ1-1; the D gene is possibly TRBD1 (5 bases). Germline V gene data show CDR1 as DFQATT and CDR2 as SNEGSKA (reference sequence). Trimming left V 0 bases short and J 8 bases short, with 16 bases between. The CDR3 totals 14 residues. Here the CDR3 reads CSARDLGKGPEAFF. CDR3 sequence (DNA): TGCAGTGCTAGAGATTTGGGGAAGGGGCCCGAAGCTTTCTTT.

This clone was observed at least ten times. A much larger clone is a single base away; this may be a read error. Other DNA variants within this sample encode the same CDR3. This sequence joins TRBV15 and TRBJ1-5; 7 bases are a match to TRBD1. Germline V gene sequence: CDR1 LNHNV, CDR2 YYDKDF (reference sequence). V trimming: 5 bases; J trimming: 4 bases; junction bases outside the gene matches: 8. The CDR3 extends over 15 amino acids. As DNA, the CDR3 is TGTGCCACCAGCGACCGGGACAGTTCTAATCAGCCCCAGCATTTT. Translated: CATSDRDSSNQPQHF.

The chain uses TRBV20-1 and TRBJ1-1; possibly TRBD1 for D (6 bases). V gave up 5 bases and J gave up 3 bases, with 16 bases separating them. This CDR3 region has 14 residues. Germline CDR1 is DFQATT and CDR2 is SNEGSKA (reference sequence). CDR3: CSADKGGGDTEAFF. CDR3 sequence (DNA): TGCAGTGCTGATAAGGGGGGAGGAGACACTGAAGCTTTCTTT.

By proportion, this clone is medium-sized. The chain carries TRBV27 and TRBJ2-3; perhaps TRBD2 as D (5 bases). The CDR3 has 15 residues. V was pared by 5 bases and J by 0 bases, with 12 bases between. Germline CDR1 MNHEY, CDR2 SMNVEV (reference sequence). The CDR3 nucleotides read TGTGCCAGCAGTAGTCTAGCACTGAGCACAGATACGCAGTATTTT. Translation gives CASSSLALSTDTQYF.

There are many counts of this clone. The V and J genes are TRBV29-1 and TRBJ1-2; TRBD1 agrees at 7 bases. The germline CDR1 and CDR2 sequences are SQVTM and ANQGSEA. Trimming at V came to 6 bases and at J to 4 bases, leaving 5 bases not matched to a gene. The CDR3 has 12 residues. The CDR3 coding sequence is TGCAGCGTCTCACAGGGGACCTATGGCTACACCTTC. Translation gives CSVSQGTYGYTF.

The table lists this clone with a few counts. Its ends do not fully match the called genes, so a read error is possible. V gene TRBV6-6 combines with J gene TRBJ1-1; no firm D call. Germline loops: CDR1 MNHNY, CDR2 SVGAGI (reference sequence). The CDR3 runs 14 residues. The CDR3 bases are TGTGCCAGCAGTTATGCCGCCGAGACTGGTGAATCTTTCTTT. Translated, it gives CASSYAAETGESFF.

Relative to its sample, this clone is medium-sized. The chain couples TRBV3-1 to TRBJ2-6, with unresolved D. This CDR3 is 16 amino acids long. Trimming stripped 4 bases from V and 0 bases from J, with 10 bases between. Germline values: CDR1 LGHDT, CDR2 YNNKEL (reference sequence). Here the CDR3 reads CASSPERISGANVLTF. The CDR3 bases are TGTGCCAGCAGCCCCGAAAGGATCTCTGGGGCCAACGTCCTGACTTTC.

This clone has only a few counts. Just one base apart from a much larger clone, this may be a read error. The rearrangement links TRBV5-5 to TRBJ2-3, with D hard to call. V lost 4 bases, J lost 4 bases, and 10 bases lay in between. This CDR3 is 13 amino acids long. Per germline, CDR1 SGHKS and CDR2 YYEKEE (reference sequence). The CDR3 DNA follows: TGTGCCAGCAGCCCACATGGGCCAGATACGCAGTATTTT. The encoded protein is CASSPHGPDTQYF.

This clone was seen ten or more times. Other DNA variants within this sample encode the same CDR3. The V gene is TRBV11-2, the J gene TRBJ2-2; TRBD1 matches 7 bases. J gave up 0 bases and V 1 base, and 2 bases lay outside the gene matches. The germline V gene has CDR1 SGHAT and CDR2 FQNNGV. The CDR3 has 16 residues. In DNA form, the CDR3 reads TGTGCCAGCAGCTTAGGGACAGGCCCGAACACCGGGGAGCTGTTTTTT. Protein: CASSLGTGPNTGELFF.

The V call is TRBV6-1, the J call TRBJ2-2, with 11 bases aligning to TRBD2. CDR1 MNHNS and CDR2 SASEGT come from the germline V gene. V was clipped by 6 bases and J by 11 bases; unmatched bases: 14. The CDR3 length is 16 residues. This CDR3 reads CASRTPLAGVSCELFF. DNA of the CDR3: TGTGCCAGCAGAACCCCACTAGCGGGAGTGTCCTGTGAGCTGTTTTTT.

This clone was counted only a few times. The V call is TRBV19, the J call TRBJ1-2; a weak D match, TRBD1 (5 bases). V gave up 7 bases and J gave up 1 base, with 13 bases separating them. Germline CDR1 reads LNHDA; CDR2 reads SQIVND (reference sequence). The CDR3 loop spans 14 amino acids. The CDR3 DNA reads TGTGCCAGTACAAAGGGACCGAGTAACTATGGCTACACCTTC. Translating it yields CASTKGPSNYGYTF.

The sample holds many counts of this clone. The rearrangement joins TRBV20-1 to TRBJ1-2; D not certain. The CDR3 contains 16 residues. V was clipped by 1 base and J by 4 bases, with 19 bases between them. Germline loops: CDR1 DFQATT, CDR2 SNEGSKA (reference sequence). The CDR3 coding sequence is TGCAGTGCTAGAGGGCATAAGGCGAACGTGAGCTATGGCTACACCTTC. Its translation is CSARGHKANVSYGYTF.